This T cell receptor beta chain stems from a study of shared clonotypes between healthy human individuals. Study-level background: Plates per donor: three CD4 naive, three CD4 memory, two CD8 naive, one CD8 memory.

This CDR3 is built from 15 residues. V was trimmed by 3 bases and J by 4 bases, leaving 15 bases between them. The V gene's germline CDR1 is SGHTA and CDR2 FQGNSA. This clone was seen more than once but under ten times. Genomic DNA per cell subset filled all wells of several immunoSEQ plates. TCRdb keeps only in-frame clones here, not all; method: immunoSEQ multiplex PCR. In the table there are 900,000 to 1,200,000 clones, more than 75% of which are singletons. This chain uses TRBV7-2 with TRBJ1-2; D is undetermined. Sequencing input: memory CD4+ T cells from PBMCs. The subset is: CD45RA-negative fraction. This TCR was sampled from a young man in good health. Some clones in this sample may be carry-over from other donors' samples. The CDR3 region has the DNA TGTGCCAGCAGCTTCATCTCGGGGAAAAGCTATGGCTACACCTTC. Translating it yields CASSFISGKSYGYTF. Using reference TRBV7-2 and TRBJ1-2 for the parts outside the CDR3, the full variable domain is GAGVSQSPSNKVTEKGKDVELRCDPISGHTALYWYRQSLGQGLEFLIYFQGNSAPDKSGLPSDRFSAERTGGSVSTLTIQRTQQEDSAVYLCASSFISGKSYGYTFGSGTRLTVV.